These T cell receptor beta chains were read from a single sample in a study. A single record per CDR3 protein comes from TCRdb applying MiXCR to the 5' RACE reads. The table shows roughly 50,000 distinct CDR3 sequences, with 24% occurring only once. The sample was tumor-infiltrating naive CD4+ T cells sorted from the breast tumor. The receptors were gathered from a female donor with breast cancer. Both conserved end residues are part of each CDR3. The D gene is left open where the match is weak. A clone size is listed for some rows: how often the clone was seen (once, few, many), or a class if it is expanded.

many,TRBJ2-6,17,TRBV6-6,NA,CASSYSIFRSGANVLTF,TGTGCCAGCAGTTACTCGATTTTCCGGTCTGGGGCCAACGTCCTGACTTTC
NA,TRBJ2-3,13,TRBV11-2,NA,CASSLDFTDTQYF,TGTGCCAGCAGCTTAGATTTCACAGATACGCAGTATTTT
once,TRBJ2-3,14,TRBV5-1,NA,CASSLDPSADTQYF,TGCGCCAGCAGCTTGGACCCCTCGGCAGATACGCAGTATTTT
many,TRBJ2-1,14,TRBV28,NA,CASSLSGSYNEQFF,TGTGCCAGCAGTTTGAGCGGCTCCTACAATGAGCAGTTCTTC
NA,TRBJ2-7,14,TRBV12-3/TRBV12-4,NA,CASSFAASPYEQYF,TGTGCCAGCAGTTTCGCGGCTAGCCCCTACGAGCAGTACTTC
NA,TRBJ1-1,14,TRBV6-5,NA,CASSLDSEDTEAFF,TGTGCCAGCAGTTTGGATTCGGAGGACACTGAAGCTTTCTTT
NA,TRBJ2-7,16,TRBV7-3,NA,CASSLRVPSRVGEQYF,TGTGCCAGCAGCTTAAGGGTCCCTTCCCGGGTCGGCGAGCAGTACTTC
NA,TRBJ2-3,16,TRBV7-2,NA,CASSRGVQGGTDTQYF,TGTGCCAGCAGCCGAGGGGTACAGGGAGGCACAGATACGCAGTATTTT
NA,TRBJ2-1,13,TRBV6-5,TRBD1,CASSRDRDFEQFF,TGTGCCAGCAGTAGGGACAGGGATTTTGAGCAGTTCTTC
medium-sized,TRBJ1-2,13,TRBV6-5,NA,CASSDRGGGGYTF,TGTGCCAGCAGTGACCGCGGGGGTGGCGGCTACACCTTC
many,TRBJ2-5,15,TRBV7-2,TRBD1,CASSTYTGQEETQYF,TGTGCCAGCAGCACATATACCGGACAGGAAGAGACCCAGTACTTC
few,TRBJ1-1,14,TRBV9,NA,CASSVAFGNTEAFF,TGTGCCAGCAGCGTTGCGTTTGGGAACACTGAAGCTTTCTTT
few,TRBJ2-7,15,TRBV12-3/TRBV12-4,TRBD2,CASSPTSGRTYEQYF,TGTGCCAGCAGCCCGACTAGCGGGAGAACCTACGAGCAGTACTTC